The TCR beta chain described here comes from a study of OX40 agonist ivuxolimab in advanced cancers. In the study overall: A diagnosis of hepatocellular carcinoma, melanoma, renal cell or head and neck cancer was present in dose-escalation patients.

Germline values: CDR1 MDHEN, CDR2 SYDVKM. CDR3 size: 15 residues. Trimming stripped 5 bases from V and 1 base from J, with 9 bases between. TCRdb's copy holds only in-frame clones and misses some; the assay was immunoSEQ multiplex PCR. The sample lists around 63,000 clones; roughly 90% were seen once. The TCR sequence derives from an adult with an advanced solid tumor such as melanoma, head and neck, liver or kidney cancer. Here the sequenced sample was CD4+ or CD8+ T cells sorted from blood, taken in a trial of the OX40 agonist ivuxolimab. This chain connects TRBV28 to TRBJ2-6, with D perhaps matching TRBD1 (7 bases). CDR3 in amino acids: CASSPGGSGANVLTF. DNA of the CDR3: TGTGCCAGCAGTCCAGGGGGGTCTGGGGCCAACGTCCTGACTTTC. Full variable domain (outside the CDR3, taken from reference TRBV28 and TRBJ2-6): DVKVTQSSRYLVKRTGEKVFLECVQDMDHENMFWYRQDPGLGLRLIYFSYDVKMKEKGDIPEGYSVSREKKERFSLILESASTNQTSMYLCASSPGGSGANVLTFGAGSRLTVL.